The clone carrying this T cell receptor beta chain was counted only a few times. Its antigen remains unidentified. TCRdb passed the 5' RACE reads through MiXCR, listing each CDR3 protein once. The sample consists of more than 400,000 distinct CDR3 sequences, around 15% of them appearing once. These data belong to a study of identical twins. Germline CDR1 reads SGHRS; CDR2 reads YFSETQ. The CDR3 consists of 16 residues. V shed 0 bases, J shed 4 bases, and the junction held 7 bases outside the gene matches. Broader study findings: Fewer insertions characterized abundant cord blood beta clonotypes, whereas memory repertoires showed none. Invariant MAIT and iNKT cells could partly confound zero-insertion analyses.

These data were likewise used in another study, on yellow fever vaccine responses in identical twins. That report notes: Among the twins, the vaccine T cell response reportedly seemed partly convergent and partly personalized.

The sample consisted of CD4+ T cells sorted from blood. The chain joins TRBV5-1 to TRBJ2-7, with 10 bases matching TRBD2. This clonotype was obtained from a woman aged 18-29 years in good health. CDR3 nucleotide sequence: TGCGCCAGCAGCTTGGGGACCGGGACTAGCGTATACGAGCAGTACTTC. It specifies CASSLGTGTSVYEQYF.